The rows below give T cell receptor beta chains drawn from one sample of a study of blood T cell repertoires in COVID-19. Repertoires were generated with immunoSEQ multiplex PCR, while TCRdb's copy carries only in-frame clones and drops some. The data show 400,000 to 450,000 clones, 88% seen once. Sequencing input: peripheral blood. The receptors originated from a woman between 45 and 65 years old with COVID-19, enrolled during active disease. CDR3s include the opening cysteine and the closing phenylalanine or tryptophan. Each record gives: V gene, J gene, clone size, CDR3 length, D gene, CDR3 protein, CDR3 DNA. D genes are given only for firm matches. Clone sizes are given selectively: once, few, many, or a class where the clone is expanded.

V: TRBV6-1; J: TRBJ2-7; size: -; length: 14; D: -; CDR3: CASSELTASYEQYF; DNA: TGTGCCAGCAGTGAATTGACAGCTTCCTACGAGCAGTACTTC
V: TRBV5-8; J: TRBJ1-1; size: many; length: 14; D: TRBD1; CDR3: CASSRDRENTEAFF; DNA: TGTGCCAGCAGCCGGGACAGGGAAAACACTGAAGCTTTCTTT
V: TRBV19; J: TRBJ1-3; size: -; length: 14; D: TRBD1; CDR3: CATAGPGGGNTIYF; DNA: TGTGCCACCGCCGGCCCAGGGGGGGGAAACACCATATATTTT
V: TRBV12-5; J: TRBJ1-1; size: -; length: 16; D: -; CDR3: CASGGPAGLLGTEAFF; DNA: TGTGCTAGTGGGGGGCCGGCCGGGCTCCTGGGCACTGAAGCTTTCTTT
V: TRBV10-1; J: TRBJ2-3; size: once; length: 15; D: TRBD2; CDR3: CASSDASGGTDTQYF; DNA: TGCGCCAGCAGTGACGCTAGCGGGGGGACAGATACGCAGTATTTT
V: TRBV4-1; J: TRBJ2-7; size: once; length: 16; D: TRBD2; CDR3: CASSQLTSGGTYEQYF; DNA: TGCGCCAGCAGCCAACTAACTAGCGGAGGTACCTACGAGCAGTACTTC
V: TRBV6-2/TRBV6-3; J: TRBJ1-5; size: -; length: 14; D: -; CDR3: CASSYSLGVQPQHF; DNA: TGTGCCAGCAGTTACTCTTTGGGCGTTCAGCCCCAGCATTTT
V: TRBV2; J: TRBJ2-1; size: -; length: 14; D: -; CDR3: CASTTGSGYNEQFF; DNA: TGTGCCAGCACCACTGGGAGCGGATACAATGAGCAGTTCTTC
V: TRBV4-1; J: TRBJ1-2; size: -; length: 16; D: TRBD1; CDR3: CASSQDIGTGAHGYTF; DNA: TGCGCCAGCAGCCAAGATATAGGGACAGGGGCCCATGGCTACACCTTC
V: TRBV7-8; J: TRBJ1-5; size: -; length: 16; D: TRBD1; CDR3: CASSFRPGTGGQPQHF; DNA: TGTGCCAGCAGCTTCCGTCCCGGGACAGGGGGACAGCCCCAGCATTTT
V: TRBV9; J: TRBJ2-5; size: -; length: 14; D: -; CDR3: CASSVGGLGETQYF; DNA: TGTGCCAGCAGCGTAGGGGGACTGGGAGAGACCCAGTACTTC
V: TRBV10-1; J: TRBJ2-1; size: -; length: 14; D: TRBD1; CDR3: CASSDQTGVNEQFF; DNA: TGCGCCAGCAGTGACCAGACAGGGGTCAATGAGCAGTTCTTC
V: TRBV7-2; J: TRBJ1-5; size: -; length: 17; D: TRBD1; CDR3: CASSLLPLGTVNQPQHF; DNA: TGTGCCAGCAGCCTATTACCCCTCGGGACAGTTAATCAGCCCCAGCATTTT
V: TRBV28; J: TRBJ1-2; size: -; length: 13; D: -; CDR3: CASSPSPGSGYTF; DNA: TGTGCCAGCAGTCCATCCCCGGGAAGTGGCTACACCTTC